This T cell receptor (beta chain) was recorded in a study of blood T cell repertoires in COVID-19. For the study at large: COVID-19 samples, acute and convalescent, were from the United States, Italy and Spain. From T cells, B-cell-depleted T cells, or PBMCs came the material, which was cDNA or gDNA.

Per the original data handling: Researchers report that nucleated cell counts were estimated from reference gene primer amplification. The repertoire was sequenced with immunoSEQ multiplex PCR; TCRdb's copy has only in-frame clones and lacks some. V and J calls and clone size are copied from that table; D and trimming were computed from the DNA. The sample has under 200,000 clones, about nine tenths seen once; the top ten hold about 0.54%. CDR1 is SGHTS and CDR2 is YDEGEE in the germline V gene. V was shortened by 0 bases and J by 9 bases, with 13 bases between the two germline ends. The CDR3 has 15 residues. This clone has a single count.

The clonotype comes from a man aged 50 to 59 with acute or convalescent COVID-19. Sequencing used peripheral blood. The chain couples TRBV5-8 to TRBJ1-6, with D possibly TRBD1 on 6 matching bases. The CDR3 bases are TGTGCCAGCAGCTTGGCTGGCAGGGGCGGTTCACCCCTCCACTTT. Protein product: CASSLAGRGGSPLHF.